Each of the 14 T cell receptor beta chains below was sequenced from the same sample in a study of T cell changes during pregnancy in multiple sclerosis. Assay used: immunoSEQ multiplex PCR; TCRdb lists only in-frame clones, some missing. In the table there are about 40,000 clones, over 75% of which are singletons. Sequencing used peripheral blood, obtained in the first trimester of pregnancy. The receptors were sampled from a female donor in good health, enrolled as a control in a pregnancy study.

This clone was seen just once. The chain couples TRBV11-2 to TRBJ2-3; maybe TRBD1 (5 bases). CDR3 length: 16 amino acids. In germline, CDR1 is SGHAT, CDR2 FQNNGV. Trimming stripped 5 bases from V and 0 bases from J, with 15 bases between. CDR3 coding DNA: TGTGCCAGCAGCCCCCTAGACAGATCTAGCACAGATACGCAGTATTTT. It yields the protein CASSPLDRSSTDTQYF. The full variable domain, its missing parts supplied by reference TRBV11-2 and TRBJ2-3, is EAGVAQSPRYKIIEKRQSVAFWCNPISGHATLYWYQQILGQGPKLLIQFQNNGVVDDSQLPKDRFSAERLKGVDSTLKIQPAKLEDSAVYLCASSPLDRSSTDTQYFGPGTRLTVL.

The chain has TRBV11-2 and TRBJ2-1; D is undetermined. The length of the CDR3 is 15 residues. CDR1 is SGHAT and CDR2 is FQNNGV in the germline V gene. The V end was cut by 6 bases, the J end by 3 bases, with 15 bases between. Written as DNA, the CDR3 is TGTGCCAGCAGGAAAGAACTAACATTCTACAATGAGCAGTTCTTC. It is translated as CASRKELTFYNEQFF. The full variable domain, its missing parts supplied by reference TRBV11-2 and TRBJ2-1, is EAGVAQSPRYKIIEKRQSVAFWCNPISGHATLYWYQQILGQGPKLLIQFQNNGVVDDSQLPKDRFSAERLKGVDSTLKIQPAKLEDSAVYLCASRKELTFYNEQFFGPGTRLTVL.

The V gene is TRBV11-3, the J gene TRBJ2-5, with 8 bases lining up with TRBD2. The CDR3 runs 14 residues. The germline V gene has CDR1 SGHNT and CDR2 YENEEA. The J segment lost 5 bases and the V segment lost 5 bases, leaving 7 bases of the junction unmatched. CDR3 residues: CASSPGGVVETQYF. CDR3 nucleotides: TGTGCCAGCAGCCCCGGGGGGGTGGTGGAGACCCAGTACTTC.

V gene TRBV29-1 combines with J gene TRBJ2-3; 7 nucleotides align to TRBD1. V trimming: 7 bases; J trimming: 9 bases; junction bases outside the gene matches: 4. CDR1 and CDR2 from the germline V gene are SQVTM and ANQGSEA. The CDR3 extends over 10 amino acids. Here the CDR3 reads CSAGQETQYF. The CDR3 DNA sequence: TGCAGCGCCGGACAGGAAACGCAGTATTTT.

The chain recombines TRBV5-4 with TRBJ2-1, with TRBD2 as a possible D gene (5 bases). This CDR3 spans 15 amino acids. Trimming took off 1 base at V and 0 bases at J, with 8 bases between the two ends. CDR1 and CDR2 from the germline V gene are SGHNT and YYREEE (reference sequence). CDR3 nucleotides: TGTGCCAGCAGCTTGACTAGAGGCTCCTACAATGAGCAGTTCTTC. Its protein product is CASSLTRGSYNEQFF.

The gene calls are TRBV19 and TRBJ2-3; TRBD2 aligns across 7 bases. This CDR3 contains 18 residues. Germline CDR1 is LNHDA and CDR2 is SQIVND (reference sequence). V gave up 1 base and J gave up 0 bases; unmatched junction bases: 10. In DNA form, the CDR3 reads TGTGCCAGTAGTATAGCCGCCGGTCTAGCGGCTAGCACAGATACGCAGTATTTT. This codes for CASSIAAGLAASTDTQYF.

The chain joins TRBV6-5 to TRBJ1-1; no clear D. Germline CDR1 reads MNHEY; CDR2 reads SVGAGI. The CDR3 loop spans 16 amino acids. The V and J ends lost 0 bases and 4 bases respectively, with 15 bases between them. The CDR3 loop is CASSYSRQTYGTEAFF. As DNA, the CDR3 is TGTGCCAGCAGTTACTCGAGGCAGACCTACGGCACTGAAGCTTTCTTT.

The CDR3 DNA sequence: TGCGCCAGCAGCTTGGACCCCGGGGGAGGGAGGGAGGCCAAAAACATTCAGTACTTC. It codes for CASSLDPGGGREAKNIQYF. The V gene is TRBV5-1, the J gene TRBJ2-4, with 7 bases that match TRBD2. Trimming took 0 bases from V and 1 from J; bases not matched to a gene: 13. This CDR3 comprises 19 residues. Germline V gene sequence: CDR1 SGHRS, CDR2 YFSETQ.

The genes are TRBV4-3 and TRBJ2-5; perhaps TRBD2 as D (5 bases). The DNA matches TRBJ2-7 better at its end, which makes the J call doubtful. CDR1 and CDR2 (germline): LGHNA, YSLEER. This CDR3 is built from 15 residues. The CDR3 spells CASSPKEDHSYEQYF. Here the CDR3 DNA reads TGCGCCAGCAGCCCCAAGGAGGACCACTCCTACGAGCAGTACTTC.

This clone was observed a single time. The gene calls are TRBV7-2 and TRBJ2-5; TRBD1 agrees at 9 bases. Germline-derived CDR1 and CDR2 are SGHTA and FQGNSA. J lost 5 bases, V lost 5 bases, and 6 bases had no gene match. The length of the CDR3 is 14 residues. CDR3 protein: CASSPGQGGETQYF. In DNA form, the CDR3 reads TGTGCCAGCAGCCCGGGACAGGGCGGCGAGACCCAGTACTTC.

The chain uses TRBV12-5 and TRBJ1-1, with D unresolved. The length of the CDR3 is 13 residues. Trimming took off 7 bases at V and 1 base at J, with 10 bases between the two ends. CDR1 is LGHNT and CDR2 is FRNRAP in the germline V gene. The CDR3 sequence is CASAYPGNTEAFF. DNA of the CDR3: TGTGCTAGTGCTTATCCCGGGAACACTGAAGCTTTCTTT.

The chain recombines TRBV11-2 with TRBJ2-5, with 9 nucleotides matching TRBD1. The germline V gene has CDR1 SGHAT and CDR2 FQNNGV. The CDR3 runs to 15 residues. After removal of 4 bases from V and 5 bases from J, the junction contained 8 bases not matched to a gene. CDR3 residues: CASSSDRGVLETQYF. The CDR3, as DNA: TGTGCCAGCAGCTCTGACAGGGGGGTGTTGGAGACCCAGTACTTC.

This CDR3 is CASSRMDTTGTEAFF. In DNA form, the CDR3 reads TGTGCCAGCAGTCGCATGGACACTACTGGGACTGAAGCTTTCTTT. This chain links TRBV6-6 with TRBJ1-1; D might be TRBD1 (5 bases). Germline values: CDR1 MNHNY, CDR2 SVGAGI (reference sequence). This CDR3 spans 15 amino acids. With 5 bases removed from V and 5 bases from J, the gap between germline ends came to 18 bases.

The chain couples TRBV6-5 to TRBJ2-7, with TRBD2 matching over 13 bases. CDR3 length: 15 residues. CDR1 and CDR2 (germline): MNHEY, SVGAGI. V was pared by 6 bases and J by 2 bases, with 4 bases of the junction left unmatched. This chain's CDR3 is CASSRTSGSTYEQYF. DNA of the CDR3: TGTGCCAGCAGCAGGACTAGCGGGAGTACCTACGAGCAGTACTTC.